This TCR beta chain emerged from a study of response to subunit inactivated influenza vaccine. General study points: The study's authors posited that every seasonal influenza vaccination enlists few new T cells.

This clonotype was picked up a small number of times. The antigen is not known. One entry per CDR3 protein, called by TCRdb with MiXCR from the RT-PCR reads. The sample yields approximately 700,000 distinct CDR3 sequences, 11% to 15% seen once. CDR3 size: 15 residues. CDR1 and CDR2 from the germline V gene are MNHEY and SVGAGI. The trim removed 6 bases at V and 7 bases at J, leaving 11 bases unmatched. This rearrangement joins TRBV6-5 to TRBJ2-2; 7 nucleotides agree with TRBD2. The input for sequencing was PBMCs from blood, taken 14 to 15 days before vaccination. The sequence was obtained from a man aged 50 to 59 who received an inactivated influenza vaccine. CDR3 DNA sequence: TGTGCCAGCAGCTACGACGGGAGGAGTGGCGGGGAGCTGTTTTTT. It is translated as CASSYDGRSGGELFF.